These T cell receptor beta chains were read from a single sample in a study of blood T cell repertoires in COVID-19. This table comes from immunoSEQ multiplex PCR, and its TCRdb copy is limited to in-frame clones, with some not included. The sample yields 55,000 or so clones, roughly 80% seen once. The sequencing input was peripheral blood. All receptors come from a man between 60 and 75 years old with acute or convalescent COVID-19. The CDR3 runs from the conserved cysteine through the conserved F or W. The D gene is left open where the match is weak. Expanded clones are given a class, and other clones once, few, many or no size at all.

D gene	V gene	clone size	J gene	CDR3 DNA	CDR3 protein
TRBD1	TRBV24-1	once	TRBJ2-1	TGTGCCACCAGTGACTTCGGGACAGCCTACAATGAGCAGTTCTTC	CATSDFGTAYNEQFF
TRBD1	TRBV7-9	-	TRBJ1-3	TGTGCCAGCAGTCCAATGGGACAGGGATCAGGAAACACCATATATTTT	CASSPMGQGSGNTIYF
TRBD1	TRBV12-3/TRBV12-4	few	TRBJ1-4	TGTGCCAGCGGGGGACAGGGGAATGAAAAACTGTTTTTT	CASGGQGNEKLFF
-	TRBV18	-	TRBJ2-4	TGTGCCAGCTCACCACCCGGGTCTCAGTTATTAGCCAAAAACATTCAGTACTTC	CASSPPGSQLLAKNIQYF
-	TRBV5-8	-	TRBJ1-5	TGTGCCAGCAGCCTTGGGGAGATGTTGGATCAGCCCCAGCATTTT	CASSLGEMLDQPQHF
-	TRBV5-1	-	TRBJ1-5	TGCGCCAGCAGCTTGGGGGCGTGGGATCAGCCCCAGCATTTT	CASSLGAWDQPQHF
-	TRBV9	-	TRBJ1-2	TGTGCCAGCAGCGTAGAGGGGAACTATGGCTACACCTTC	CASSVEGNYGYTF
-	TRBV7-3	-	TRBJ1-2	TGTGCCAGCAGCTCCGCCTCGGGGTTCAACTATGGCTACACCTTC	CASSSASGFNYGYTF
TRBD1	TRBV7-2	-	TRBJ1-1	TGTGCCAGCAGCTTTAGGATACCGGGACAGGTTACCTCGAACACTGAAGCTTTCTTT	CASSFRIPGQVTSNTEAFF
-	TRBV2	-	TRBJ2-1	TGTGCCAGCAGTGAACGAGGGGGTTACAATGAGCAGTTCTTC	CASSERGGYNEQFF
-	TRBV27	-	TRBJ1-3	TGTGCCAGCAGGAGAGGGGACAACTCTGGAAACACCATATATTTT	CASRRGDNSGNTIYF
TRBD1	TRBV24-1	-	TRBJ2-6	TGTGCCACCAGTGAATACAGGGGGAGCCCCGGCTTTGGTGGGGCCAACGTCCTGACTTTC	CATSEYRGSPGFGGANVLTF
-	TRBV19	-	TRBJ1-5	TGTGCCAGTAGTATCGCGGGACGGAGCGTGGAGCCCCAGCATTTT	CASSIAGRSVEPQHF
-	TRBV2	few	TRBJ1-4	TGTGCCAGCTCAGGCAGGAAGGCCGCTAATGAAAAACTGTTTTTT	CASSGRKAANEKLFF
-	TRBV15	-	TRBJ2-5	TGTGCCACCAGCAGAACTTCGGTCCAAGAGACCCAGTACTTC	CATSRTSVQETQYF
-	TRBV11-3	-	TRBJ2-5	TGTGCCAGCAGCCTTAGCGGACTCCAAGAGACCCAGTACTTC	CASSLSGLQETQYF